The rows below give T cell receptor beta chains drawn from one sample of a study of T cell responses to AZD1222 COVID-19 vaccine. The protocol was immunoSEQ multiplex PCR, while the TCRdb copy is restricted to in-frame clones and leaves out a portion. The sample carries some 150,000 clones, 88% recorded once. The sequenced sample was peripheral blood, obtained on day 0 of MenACWY control vaccination. The receptors were gathered from an adult in good health. CDR3s include the opening cysteine and the closing phenylalanine or tryptophan. The D gene is left open where the match is weak. Size tells how often a clone was seen (once, few, many) or the class of an expanded clone, and some rows leave it out.

v_gene,abundance,j_gene,d_gene,len,CDR3nt,CDR3aa
TRBV6-2/TRBV6-3,.,TRBJ1-1,TRBD1,16,TGTGCCAGCAGTTACTCTTTGGACAGGGGGAACACTGAAGCTTTCTTT,CASSYSLDRGNTEAFF
TRBV6-2/TRBV6-3,.,TRBJ2-7,.,18,TGTGCCAGCAGTTACGGGAAAAGTGTAGGGGCAAGCTCCTACGAGCAGTACTTC,CASSYGKSVGASSYEQYF
TRBV4-1,once,TRBJ1-1,TRBD1,15,TGCGCCAGCAGCCGTACGGGACAGATGAACACTGAAGCTTTCTTT,CASSRTGQMNTEAFF
TRBV6-5,few,TRBJ1-3,.,16,TGTGCCAGCAGTTACTCGAGCATCCTTTCTGGAAACACCATATATTTT,CASSYSSILSGNTIYF
TRBV24-1,few,TRBJ2-7,.,14,TGTGCCACCAGTGATGCCAGGGGAACCTACGAGCAGTACTTC,CATSDARGTYEQYF
TRBV7-6,.,TRBJ2-3,TRBD2,15,TGTGCCAGCAACCGACTAGCGGGGGGGGCAGATACGCAGTATTTT,CASNRLAGGADTQYF
TRBV5-1,.,TRBJ1-3,.,14,TGCGCCAGCAGCAGTGCGGGCTCTGGAAACACCATATATTTT,CASSSAGSGNTIYF
TRBV7-2,few,TRBJ1-5,TRBD1,15,TGTGCCAGCAGCAGACAGGGGGCGAGGAATCAGCCCCAGCATTTT,CASSRQGARNQPQHF
TRBV4-2,.,TRBJ1-1,.,14,TGTGCCAGCAGCCAGTCGACGGCGAACACTGAAGCTTTCTTT,CASSQSTANTEAFF
TRBV4-1,.,TRBJ1-4,.,16,TGCGCCAGCAGCCAAGATTCTGAGGCAACTAATGAAAAACTGTTTTTT,CASSQDSEATNEKLFF
TRBV4-3,.,TRBJ1-2,TRBD1,15,TGCGCCAGCAGCCAGAGGGACAGGCCTAACTATGGCTACACCTTC,CASSQRDRPNYGYTF
TRBV10-3,.,TRBJ2-7,.,13,TGTGCCATCGGCCCAGGGGTGTCCTACGAGCAGTACTTC,CAIGPGVSYEQYF
TRBV2,.,TRBJ2-3,TRBD2,14,TGTGCCAGCAGGCAGCGGGAGAGCACAGATACGCAGTATTTT,CASRQRESTDTQYF
TRBV24-1,once,TRBJ2-3,.,15,TGTGCCACCAGTGACTCCTTGGGGGGAACAGATACGCAGTATTTT,CATSDSLGGTDTQYF
TRBV4-3,.,TRBJ2-3,TRBD2,14,TGCGCCAGCAGCCAAGCGGGGGGGCTGGGTACGCAGTATTTT,CASSQAGGLGTQYF
TRBV14,.,TRBJ2-7,TRBD2,16,TGTGCCAGCAGCCAAGATGCGGCTAGCGGGAGCTACGAGCAGTACTTC,CASSQDAASGSYEQYF
TRBV9,.,TRBJ1-3,.,11,TGTGCCAGCGAACGTGGAAACACCATATATTTT,CASERGNTIYF
TRBV4-1,.,TRBJ1-1,.,13,TGCGCCAGCAGCCCGCGTCCCAGGACTGAAGCTTTCTTT,CASSPRPRTEAFF
TRBV10-3,.,TRBJ1-1,.,14,TGTGCCATCAGTGATCACCCAGCAAACACTGAAGCTTTCTTT,CAISDHPANTEAFF
TRBV3-1/TRBV3-2,.,TRBJ2-7,TRBD1,14,TGTGCCAGCAGCCAAGCGAACAGGGGGGACGAGCAGTACTTC,CASSQANRGDEQYF
TRBV4-1,.,TRBJ1-4,.,15,TGCGCCAGCAGCCAAGATCCACACGGCCTTGAAGAACTGTTTTTT,CASSQDPHGLEELFF
TRBV27,.,TRBJ2-5,TRBD2,14,TGTGCCAGCAGTTTGCTAGCGGGAGAAGAGACCCAGTACTTC,CASSLLAGEETQYF
TRBV7-3,.,TRBJ2-3,TRBD2,16,TGTGCCAGCAGCTTTCCACTAGCGGGAGTAGCAGATACGCAGTATTTT,CASSFPLAGVADTQYF
TRBV19,.,TRBJ1-5,.,16,TGTGCCAGTAGTATACAGGGGAGAGGTAGCAATCAGCCCCAGCATTTT,CASSIQGRGSNQPQHF
TRBV4-3,once,TRBJ1-2,.,14,TGCGCCAGCAGCCGAGACATGGGCCTCTATGGCTACACCTTC,CASSRDMGLYGYTF
TRBV12-3/TRBV12-4,.,TRBJ1-5,.,13,TGTGCCAGCAGTTTCAGGGACAATCAGCCCCAGCATTTT,CASSFRDNQPQHF
TRBV7-9,.,TRBJ1-1,TRBD1,15,TGTGCCAGCAGCCCGACAGGGTCTCAATACACTGAAGCTTTCTTT,CASSPTGSQYTEAFF
TRBV5-1,.,TRBJ2-7,.,12,TGCGCCAGCAGCCGGCAGGAGGGCGAGCAGTACTTC,CASSRQEGEQYF
TRBV5-6,.,TRBJ1-5,.,16,TGTGCCAGCAGCATAAACTCCGGGACTGGGGATCAGCCCCAGCATTTT,CASSINSGTGDQPQHF
TRBV6-5,.,TRBJ1-1,.,14,TGTGCCAGCAGTTACTCCACTGCGAACACTGAAGCTTTCTTT,CASSYSTANTEAFF
TRBV25-1,.,TRBJ1-2,TRBD1,16,TGTGCCAGCAGTGAAGCGACTAAAAACAGGGGGCAAGGCTACACCTTC,CASSEATKNRGQGYTF
TRBV28,.,TRBJ2-3,.,11,TGTGCCAGCAGGGGGATAGATACGCAGTATTTT,CASRGIDTQYF
TRBV28,.,TRBJ2-7,TRBD1,15,TGTGCCAGCAGACGCGACAGGGGACTCTCTTACGAGCAGTACTTC,CASRRDRGLSYEQYF
TRBV6-6,.,TRBJ1-2,.,10,TGTGCCAGCAGTTACACCTCGCTTTCCTTC,CASSYTSLSF
TRBV19,.,TRBJ2-7,TRBD1,14,TGTGCCAGTAGTATGCAACAGGGGGCCTACGAGCAGTACTTC,CASSMQQGAYEQYF
TRBV6-2/TRBV6-3,once,TRBJ1-6,.,12,TGTGCCAGCAGTACGGGAACTTCACCCCTCCACTTT,CASSTGTSPLHF
TRBV13,.,TRBJ1-1,.,13,TGTGCCAGCAGCTTAGGGGGAGACACTGAAGCTTTCTTT,CASSLGGDTEAFF
TRBV11-3,.,TRBJ1-2,.,14,TGTGCCAGCAGCTTAGACCCAGCTAACTATGGCTACACCTTC,CASSLDPANYGYTF
TRBV3-1/TRBV3-2,.,TRBJ1-2,TRBD1,14,TGTGCCAGCAGCCAGGCCGGGACAGGGGGCCGCTACACCTTC,CASSQAGTGGRYTF
TRBV19,.,TRBJ2-2,.,14,TGTGCCAGTACTTCGCACAGGCCCACCGGGGAGCTGTTTTTT,CASTSHRPTGELFF
TRBV18,.,TRBJ1-5,.,15,TGTGCCAGCTCACCGGGGCAGGAGGTAAATCAGCCCCAGCATTTT,CASSPGQEVNQPQHF
TRBV12-3/TRBV12-4,.,TRBJ2-5,.,12,TGTGCCAGCAGCGTCACAACAGAGACCCAGTACTTC,CASSVTTETQYF